The 2 T cell receptor beta chains reported below all come from one sample, sequenced in a study of response to subunit inactivated influenza vaccine. TCRdb recomputed calls from the RT-PCR reads with MiXCR, one row per CDR3 protein. The table has about 480,000 distinct CDR3 sequences, about 25% seen once; the top ten hold around 1.8%. Sequencing was performed on CD4+ T cells sorted from PBMCs, taken 4 to 6 days after vaccination. These receptors were collected from a man over 45 who received an inactivated influenza vaccine.

This clonotype appeared a few times. The chain couples TRBV2 to TRBJ2-6; no firm D call. CDR1 and CDR2 (germline): SNHLY, FYNNEI. The V end lost 1 base, the J end lost 3 bases, and 10 bases lay between the germline ends. The CDR3 spans 16 residues. CDR3 bases: TGTGCCAGCAGTGAAGGTCGCTCTGGTGGGGCCAACGTCCTGACTTTC. Its protein product is CASSEGRSGGANVLTF.

This clonotype was detected a few times. The chain employs TRBV10-2 and TRBJ2-5; 10 bases align to TRBD1. Germline lookup yields CDR1 WSHSY and CDR2 SAAADI. This CDR3 spans 18 amino acids. V was pared by 6 bases and J by 9 bases, with 22 bases of the junction left unmatched. CDR3 nucleotides: TGCGCCAGCAGCCACCACCGAGACAGGGGGCGAGCAAGTGGGGCCCAGTACTTC. Residues: CASSHHRDRGRASGAQYF.